This is a list of T cell receptor beta chains from one sample in a study of CD8 T cells in Susac syndrome. TCRdb reprocessed the immunoSEQ multiplex PCR reads with MiXCR, giving one entry per CDR3 protein. The data contain 200,000 or so distinct CDR3 sequences, around 93% of them singletons. Sequenced input: CD8+ T cells from PBMCs. Receptors were obtained from a human donor with Susac syndrome. CDR3s leave out the opening cysteine and the closing phenylalanine or tryptophan.

>9|TRBV29-1|TRBJ1-2
SASGNYGYT
>11|TRBV20-1|TRBJ2-1
SARLVEYNEQF
>14|TRBV18|TRBJ2-7
ASSVPRGQLSYEQY
>14|TRBV13|TRBJ1-1
ASSLSMTDLNTEAF
>15|TRBV20-1|TRBJ2-5
SATPWGLAAKQETQY
>12|TRBV2|TRBJ2-7
ASKGGRTTDEQY
>10|TRBV28|TRBJ2-7
ASSYTSHEQY
>11|TRBV30|TRBJ1-1
AWSRRRGAEAF
>13|TRBV19|TRBJ1-1
ASSIGTAGNTEAF
>14|TRBV9|TRBJ2-3
ASSVGSRAFTDTQY
>14|TRBV7-9|TRBJ1-1
ASSLGARATNTEAF
>13|TRBV9|TRBJ2-7
ASSVGTSRGHEQY
>11|TRBV12-5|TRBJ1-5
ASGLYSNQPQH
>12|TRBV29-1|TRBJ2-7
SVAVGTGGYEQY
>15|TRBV4-2|TRBJ2-2
ASSQSLQWLNTGELF
>15|TRBV4-1|TRBJ2-3
ASSPQPAGATTDTQY
>13|TRBV19|TRBJ2-7
ASSPLGTGFYEQY
>13|TRBV7-9|TRBJ2-7
ASSLDRGHSYEQY
>9|TRBV24-1|TRBJ1-2
ATSQGYGYT
>11|TRBV6-2/TRBV6-3|TRBJ1-1
ASSRQGGTEAF
>12|TRBV20-1|TRBJ2-7
SAGEGGEFYEQY
>12|TRBV9|TRBJ2-7
ASSPSGTGNEQY
>15|TRBV5-1|TRBJ1-6
ASSLEGLDTRGSPLH
>14|TRBV5-6|TRBJ1-5
ASSLGRGLSNQPQH